This TCR beta chain was identified during a study of T cell changes during pregnancy in multiple sclerosis. From germline, CDR1 is SGDLS and CDR2 YYNGEE. Trimming removed 0 bases from V and 4 bases from J, with 11 bases in between. The CDR3 contains 15 residues. The method was immunoSEQ multiplex PCR; TCRdb's version includes in-frame clones alone and lacks a portion of them. The profile covers some 97,000 clones, with around nine tenths appearing a single time and 1% to 1.5% taken by the ten largest. This sequence was found in a female donor with multiple sclerosis, enrolled in a pregnancy study. This chain uses TRBV9 with TRBJ1-3; D remains unclear. The sequencing here drew on peripheral blood, taken in the second trimester of pregnancy. The CDR3 is CASSVAPGEGNTIYF. Here the CDR3 DNA reads TGTGCCAGCAGCGTAGCGCCGGGAGAGGGAAACACCATATATTTT.